The T cell receptor (beta chain) described here comes from a study of radiation and T cells in renal cell carcinoma. Study-level results: Dominant CDR3 motifs were more common in irradiated tumors than controls. From baseline, blood top tumor clonotypes peaked at 2 weeks post-radiation. Compared with controls, irradiated tumors showed greater TCR clonality.

A note on this clone: Its matching antigen is unknown.

The treatment is: 15 Gy SBRT to primary tumor, nephrectomy 4 weeks later. The tumor was a clear cell renal cell carcinoma. Trimming shortened V by 7 bases and J by 1 base, and 13 bases separated the two germline ends. Germline V gene lookup returns CDR1 MNHEY and CDR2 SVGAGI. The CDR3 totals 15 residues. Using immunoSEQ multiplex PCR, the repertoire was profiled, and TCRdb retains in-frame clones only, with some absent. The sample comprises around 16,000 clones, around 66% of which are singletons, and 27% rests with the top ten. The sequence was obtained from an older woman with renal cell carcinoma. The material sequenced was tumor tissue, taken from a patient whose treatment included radiotherapy and nephrectomy. This chain uses TRBV6-5 with TRBJ2-2; a possible D gene is TRBD1 (7 bases). CDR3 sequence reads: CASKGGTVNTGELFF. DNA for the CDR3: TGTGCCAGCAAAGGGGGGACAGTGAACACCGGGGAGCTGTTTTTT.